The 25 T cell receptor beta chains below come from one sample, sequenced in a study of blood T cell repertoires in COVID-19. Here immunoSEQ multiplex PCR was the method, and the copy in TCRdb shows in-frame clones only, minus some. The table lists fewer than 250,000 clones, around 90% of them singletons. Source material: peripheral blood. These receptor sequences come from a man aged 70-80 years with acute or convalescent COVID-19.

The gene calls are TRBV19 and TRBJ1-5; TRBD1 matches 8 bases. V was pared by 5 bases and J by 4 bases, with 10 bases of the junction left unmatched. The germline CDR1 and CDR2 sequences are LNHDA and SQIVND (reference sequence). CDR3 length: 16 residues. CDR3 residues: CASSPTDRAVNQPQHF. As DNA, the CDR3 is TGTGCCAGTAGTCCTACGGACAGGGCAGTAAATCAGCCCCAGCATTTT.

The gene calls are TRBV14 and TRBJ1-3; D is possibly TRBD1 (6 bases). V was clipped by 2 bases and J by 2 bases, with 7 bases between them. The CDR3 is 14 residues long. Germline values: CDR1 SGHDN, CDR2 FVKESK. CDR3 sequence (DNA): TGTGCCAGCAGCCAAAACAGGGCTGGAAACACCATATATTTT. It specifies CASSQNRAGNTIYF.

The CDR3 nucleotides are TGTGCCAGCAGTTACTTCGGTCGGGCTTTCTTT. Protein sequence: CASSYFGRAFF. The chain joins TRBV6-5 to TRBJ1-1; no reliable D call. Trimming took 1 base from V and 11 from J, leaving 8 bases between them. The CDR3 loop spans 11 amino acids. The germline CDR1 and CDR2 sequences are MNHEY and SVGAGI.

In DNA form, the CDR3 reads TGTGCCAGCAGCTTAGCGCATGGTAGGACAGGGAAGGGAGAGACCCAGTACTTC. Its translation is CASSLAHGRTGKGETQYF. The rearrangement joins TRBV11-1 to TRBJ2-5; 8 bases are a match to TRBD1. Germline V gives CDR1 SGHAT, CDR2 FQDESV (reference sequence). The CDR3 is made up of 18 amino acids. Losses at the gene ends were 0 bases for V and 4 bases for J; bases not matched to a gene: 13.

This chain links TRBV6-6 with TRBJ2-2; the D gene is possibly TRBD2 (6 bases). The germline V and J ends were trimmed by 6 bases and 1 base, with 12 bases remaining between them. The CDR3 runs to 15 residues. CDR1 and CDR2 from the germline V gene are MNHNY and SVGAGI (reference sequence). CDR3 amino acids: CASSQTRRNTGELFF. CDR3 sequence (DNA): TGTGCCAGCAGCCAGACTAGACGGAACACCGGGGAGCTGTTTTTT.

The chain carries TRBV7-9 and TRBJ1-6; D is undetermined. Germline CDR1 reads SEHNR; CDR2 reads FQNEAQ (reference sequence). The V end was cut by 4 bases, the J end by 9 bases, with 7 bases between. CDR3 length: 12 amino acids. The CDR3 reads CASSSEVSPLHF. The CDR3 coding sequence is TGTGCCAGCAGCTCCGAGGTTTCACCCCTCCACTTT. Looking up the rest from reference TRBV7-9 and TRBJ1-6 gives the full variable domain: DTGVSQNPRHKITKRGQNVTFRCDPISEHNRLYWYRQTLGQGPEFLTYFQNEAQLEKSRLLSDRFSAERPKGSFSTLEIQRTEQGDSAMYLCASSSEVSPLHFGNGTRLTVT.

This sequence joins TRBV28 and TRBJ2-3, with a weak D call TRBD2 (6 bases). This CDR3 region has 13 residues. V lost 3 bases, J lost 3 bases, and 7 bases lay in between. Germline-derived CDR1 and CDR2 are MDHEN and SYDVKM. CDR3 residues: CASSFGTTDTQYF. The CDR3 nucleotides read TGTGCCAGCAGTTTTGGGACTACAGATACGCAGTATTTT.

This rearrangement joins TRBV18 to TRBJ1-3; TRBD1 matches at 8 bases. The CDR3 has 16 amino acids. Germline V gene sequence: CDR1 KGHSH, CDR2 LQKENI. The trim removed 2 bases at V and 1 base at J, leaving 4 bases unmatched. The DNA of the CDR3 is TGTGCCAGCTCACCATCAGGGGGCTTTTCTGGAAACACCATATATTTT. Residues: CASSPSGGFSGNTIYF.

V gene TRBV6-5 combines with J gene TRBJ2-1; tentatively, D is TRBD2 (6 bases). V gave up 2 bases and J gave up 2 bases, with 13 bases separating them. The CDR3 has 16 residues. Per germline, CDR1 MNHEY and CDR2 SVGAGI. CDR3 sequence reads: CASSYAPAGAYNEQFF. The CDR3 coding sequence is TGTGCCAGCAGTTACGCTCCAGCGGGCGCCTACAATGAGCAGTTCTTC.

The V gene is TRBV9, the J gene TRBJ1-2; D uncertain. Germline V lookup: CDR1 SGDLS, CDR2 YYNGEE. The CDR3 is 13 residues long. V gave up 2 bases and J gave up 8 bases, with 13 bases separating them. The chain's CDR3 is CASSVGFKRGYTF. The CDR3 region has the DNA TGTGCCAGCAGCGTGGGTTTCAAGCGCGGCTACACCTTC.

V and J are TRBV19 and TRBJ2-3; 10 bases line up with TRBD1. CDR1 and CDR2 from the germline V gene are LNHDA and SQIVND (reference sequence). Trimming cost V 1 base and J 4 bases; bases outside gene matches: 5. CDR3 size: 16 residues. CDR3 protein: CASSIGPGQGSDTQYF. CDR3 DNA sequence: TGTGCCAGTAGTATAGGCCCGGGACAGGGGTCAGATACGCAGTATTTT.

The rearrangement links TRBV5-1 to TRBJ2-1; D perhaps matches TRBD2 (5 bases). Germline CDR1 SGHRS, CDR2 YFSETQ. The CDR3 extends over 16 amino acids. Trimming stripped 4 bases from V and 1 base from J, with 15 bases between. The CDR3 DNA reads as TGCGCCAGCAGCCCGTCGGGGAGAGGGTCCTACAATGAGCAGTTCTTC. Amino acid sequence: CASSPSGRGSYNEQFF. Variable domain in full (rest from reference TRBV5-1 and TRBJ2-1): KAGVTQTPRYLIKTRGQQVTLSCSPISGHRSVSWYQQTPGQGLQFLFEYFSETQRNKGNFPGRFSGRQFSNSRSEMNVSTLELGDSALYLCASSPSGRGSYNEQFFGPGTRLTVL.

This sequence joins TRBV2 and TRBJ2-1; 13 positions agree with TRBD2. Losses at the gene ends were 7 bases for V and 2 bases for J; bases not matched to a gene: 5. In germline, CDR1 is SNHLY, CDR2 FYNNEI. The CDR3 consists of 16 residues. CDR3 amino acids: CASTGTSGIPYNEQFF. The CDR3 bases are TGTGCCAGCACCGGGACTAGCGGGATCCCCTACAATGAGCAGTTCTTC.

The V gene is TRBV7-8, the J gene TRBJ2-3; a weak D match, TRBD1 (5 bases). V was pared by 1 base and J by 4 bases, with 18 bases between. Germline V CDR1 and CDR2: SGHVS, FQNEAQ. The CDR3 contains 17 residues. Here the CDR3 reads CASSLGSGQGWADTQYF. CDR3 coding DNA: TGTGCCAGCAGCTTAGGGTCTGGGCAGGGATGGGCAGATACGCAGTATTTT.

The V call is TRBV4-1, the J call TRBJ1-3; 7 nucleotides agree with TRBD1. CDR1 and CDR2 from the germline V gene are MGHRA and YSYEKL. The CDR3 contains 17 residues. The trim removed 3 bases at V and 2 bases at J, leaving 10 bases unmatched. The CDR3: CASSQPLDTGAGNTIYF. The DNA for the CDR3 is TGCGCCAGCAGCCAGCCCCTCGATACAGGGGCTGGAAACACCATATATTTT.

The rearrangement links TRBV19 to TRBJ2-6, with 7 bases lining up with TRBD1. V gave up 10 bases and J gave up 3 bases; unmatched junction bases: 6. The CDR3 is 14 amino acids. Germline lookup yields CDR1 LNHDA and CDR2 SQIVND (reference sequence). CDR3 DNA sequence: TGTGCCACTTACAGGGGCCGTGGGGCCAACGTCCTGACTTTC. This translates into CATYRGRGANVLTF. The full variable domain, in which reference TRBV19 and TRBJ2-6 provide the parts outside the CDR3, is DGGITQSPKYLFRKEGQNVTLSCEQNLNHDAMYWYRQDPGQGLRLIYYSQIVNDFQKGDIAEGYSVSREKKESFPLTVTSAQKNPTAFYLCATYRGRGANVLTFGAGSRLTVL.

The chain is built from TRBV6-1 and TRBJ1-3; D unresolved. The germline V and J ends were trimmed by 0 bases and 4 bases, with 13 bases remaining between them. This CDR3 is 16 amino acids long. Germline CDR1 is MNHNS and CDR2 is SASEGT. The CDR3 loop is CASSEAPPRLGNTIYF. In nucleotides, the CDR3 is TGTGCCAGCAGTGAAGCCCCCCCGCGGCTGGGAAACACCATATATTTT.

The CDR3 nucleotides are TGCAGCGTTGGGTTGGAGAACTATGGCTACACCTTC. Its protein is CSVGLENYGYTF. V gene TRBV29-1 combines with J gene TRBJ1-2; D gene ambiguous. The CDR3 covers 12 residues. Germline CDR1 SQVTM, CDR2 ANQGSEA. Trimming pared 4 bases from V and 2 bases from J, leaving 8 bases between.

V and J are TRBV7-8 and TRBJ2-7; D is possibly TRBD1 (6 bases). Trimming stripped 0 bases from V and 3 bases from J, with 15 bases between. Germline CDR1 is SGHVS and CDR2 is FQNEAQ. The CDR3 has 16 residues. The DNA of the CDR3 is TGTGCCAGCAGCTTAGCTTCCGGGACAATGCTCTACGAGCAGTACTTC. Residues: CASSLASGTMLYEQYF.

The chain is built from TRBV11-2 and TRBJ1-1, with D possibly matching TRBD1 (5 bases). Trimming shortened V by 5 bases and J by 5 bases, and 18 bases separated the two germline ends. The CDR3 covers 15 residues. The germline gives CDR1 SGHAT, CDR2 FQNNGV. The CDR3 nucleotides read TGTGCCAGCAGCCCCAAGTCGTTGGGGGGAACTGAAGCTTTCTTT. This codes for CASSPKSLGGTEAFF.

In nucleotides, the CDR3 is TGTGCCAGCAGGGGGACAGGGGTTGGCTACACCTTC. This translates into CASRGTGVGYTF. This sequence joins TRBV6-5 and TRBJ1-2; 10 nucleotides match TRBD1. The CDR3 totals 12 residues. Trimming took 6 bases from V and 7 from J; bases not matched to a gene: 2. Germline V gene sequence: CDR1 MNHEY, CDR2 SVGAGI.

V usage is TRBV7-9 and J usage is TRBJ2-1; 14 nucleotides match TRBD2. CDR3 length: 15 amino acids. Germline lookup yields CDR1 SEHNR and CDR2 FQNEAQ (reference sequence). After removal of 5 bases from V and 9 bases from J, the junction contained 6 bases not matched to a gene. The CDR3 spells CASSPGTSGSSEQFF. The CDR3 region has the DNA TGTGCCAGCAGCCCAGGGACTAGCGGGAGTAGTGAGCAGTTCTTC.

The genes are TRBV7-9 and TRBJ2-1; 9 positions match TRBD2. Germline V gives CDR1 SEHNR, CDR2 FQNEAQ (reference sequence). CDR3 length: 19 amino acids. V was pared by 2 bases and J by 2 bases, with 13 bases of the junction left unmatched. The CDR3 here is CASSLSNLAGRGAYNEQFF. CDR3 coding DNA: TGTGCCAGCAGCTTATCCAACCTAGCGGGGAGGGGCGCCTACAATGAGCAGTTCTTC. Filled out from reference TRBV7-9 and TRBJ2-1, the complete variable domain reads DTGVSQNPRHKITKRGQNVTFRCDPISEHNRLYWYRQTLGQGPEFLTYFQNEAQLEKSRLLSDRFSAERPKGSFSTLEIQRTEQGDSAMYLCASSLSNLAGRGAYNEQFFGPGTRLTVL.

The chain uses TRBV3-1 (or the pseudogene TRBV3-2) and TRBJ1-2; 9 positions agree with TRBD1. Germline V gene data show CDR1 as LGHDT and CDR2 as YNNKEL (reference sequence). Trimming cost V 3 bases and J 6 bases; bases outside gene matches: 11. The CDR3 covers 16 residues. DNA of the CDR3: TGTGCCAGCAGCCAGAGCCGGGACAGGGTATTACATGGCTACACCTTC. Protein: CASSQSRDRVLHGYTF.

This sequence joins TRBV6-2 or TRBV6-3 and TRBJ2-7; D perhaps matches TRBD1 (6 bases). The CDR3 is 16 residues long. V shed 0 bases and J shed 0 bases, with 12 bases lying between them. CDR1 and CDR2 from the germline V gene are MNHEY and SVGEGT. The CDR3: CASSYSWTEISYEQYF. The CDR3 region has the DNA TGTGCCAGCAGTTACTCCTGGACAGAGATCTCCTACGAGCAGTACTTC.